This TCR beta chain was sequenced for a study of spatial heterogeneity in lung cancer. Time point in this sample: sample taken at primary tumor resection. From the 5' RACE reads, TCRdb called clonotypes with MiXCR, one entry per CDR3 protein. Seen here are more than 20,000 distinct CDR3 sequences, 4.6% observed once, and the top ten hold 6% to 7.5%. The ends were cut back, 4 bases at V and 0 bases at J, with 11 bases in the middle. The CDR3 spans 15 residues. Looked up from germline, CDR1 is SGHTA and CDR2 is FQGNSA. This clonotype was found many times. The sequences come from PBMCs, collected at surgery. This clonotype originated in a male donor with early-stage non-small cell lung cancer. The chain combines TRBV7-2 with TRBJ2-3; tentative D call: TRBD2 (5 bases). The CDR3 region has the DNA TGTGCCAGCAGCTCGAGCTGGACTAGCACAGATACGCAGTATTTT. It translates to CASSSSWTSTDTQYF.